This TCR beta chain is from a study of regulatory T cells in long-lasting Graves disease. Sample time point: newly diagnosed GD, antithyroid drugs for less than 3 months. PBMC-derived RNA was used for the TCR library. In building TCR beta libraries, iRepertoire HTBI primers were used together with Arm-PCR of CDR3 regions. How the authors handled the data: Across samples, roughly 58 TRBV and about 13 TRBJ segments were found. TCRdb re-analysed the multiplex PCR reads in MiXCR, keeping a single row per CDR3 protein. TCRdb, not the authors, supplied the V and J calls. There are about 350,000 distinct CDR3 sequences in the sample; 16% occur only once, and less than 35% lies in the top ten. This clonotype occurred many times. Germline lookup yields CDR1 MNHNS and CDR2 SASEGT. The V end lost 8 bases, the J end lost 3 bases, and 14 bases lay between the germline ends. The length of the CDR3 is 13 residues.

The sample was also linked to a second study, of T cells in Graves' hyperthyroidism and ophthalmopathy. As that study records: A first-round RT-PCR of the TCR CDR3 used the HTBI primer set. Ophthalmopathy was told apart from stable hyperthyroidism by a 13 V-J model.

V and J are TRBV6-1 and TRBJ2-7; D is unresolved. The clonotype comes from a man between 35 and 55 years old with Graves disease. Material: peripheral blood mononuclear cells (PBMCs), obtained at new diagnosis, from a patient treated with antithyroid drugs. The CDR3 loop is CASVRGGIYEQYF. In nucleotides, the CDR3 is TGTGCCAGCGTCCGAGGCGGAATCTACGAGCAGTACTTC.